Detailed here is one T cell receptor (beta chain). The clone's antigen remains unknown. Base qualities are not provided; no much larger clone lies one nucleotide away. The donors were included in the validation cohort of some 110 subjects, a group kept apart from the roughly 690-subject first cohort. This entry belongs to a study of cytomegalovirus exposure and HLA in healthy donors (dated by TCRdb to about 2017). For the study in its entirety: A later analysis indicated that the 95 to 150 validation repertoires were generated on the platform also employed for the roughly 650 repertoires of the first cohort. The study combined high-throughput TCR immunosequencing, statistical association of individual TCRs with disease status, and machine learning to predict cytomegalovirus infection status. The study was designed to test whether signatures of past pathogen exposure could be identified by cataloging public T cell receptors. Besides the first cohort of 666 subjects, a separate validation cohort made up of roughly 120 different subjects was used. Points the paper makes about the study in general: While some public TCRs were present in many individuals, most TCR sequences turned up only very rarely across donors. Of the cluster scores, 94% were above 0 in a later analysis, which found that TCRs clustered in the first cohort also tended to co-occur in the roughly 130 validation repertoires. In the study, around 150 TCR beta chains were listed as associated with cytomegalovirus. In both the original and validation cohorts, the classifier was reported to diagnose cytomegalovirus status with high specificity and sensitivity. The authors suggested that the approach could potentially be extended to other disease states and immunological phenotypes. A few of the identified cytomegalovirus-associated TCR beta chains were confirmed in vitro to be specific for cytomegalovirus antigens. The validation cohort had no HLA typing available for a later analysis, so co-occurrence within that cohort was assessed over all 130 or so repertoires.

Library preparation was by the immunoSEQ multiplex PCR assay. The paper's data handling went like this. A statistical classification framework was built for diagnosing cytomegalovirus status from the catalog of TCR beta chain sequences. The immuneACCESS repertoire file appears here via TCRdb, limited to in-frame rearrangements. These files lack a portion of the clones; in checked studies, under half of the deficit traces to unresolved V genes, and the cause of the others is not known. That table supplies the V and J calls and clone size; D and trimming were determined from the DNA. This sample lists 45,000 to 65,000 clones; roughly nine tenths were detected once. Together, the top ten hold around 9.2% of the sample. V lost 4 bases and J lost 5 bases, and the count of bases not matched to a germline gene is 3. Via the germline V gene, CDR1 is SGDLS and CDR2 YYNGEE. From its cysteine to its phenylalanine, the CDR3 spans 15 amino acids. Only the CDR3 DNA is retained, 45 bases long and in frame from the first base.

The chain joins TRBV9 to TRBJ2-1; 13 bases in between match TRBD2. Sequenced material: PBMCs. The sequence was collected from a woman aged 18-29 years in good health and CMV-seropositive. The DNA is as follows: TGTGCCAGCAGCCTAACTAGCGGGGGGGACAATGAGCAGTTCTTC. This is translated as CASSLTSGGDNEQFF.